These 12 T cell receptor beta chains were sequenced from one sample in a study of T cells in Graves' hyperthyroidism and ophthalmopathy. TCR beta CDR3 region amplification was performed from RNA transcripts. The TCR CDR3 first-round RT-PCR relied on the HTBI primer set. TCRdb analysed the multiplex PCR reads with MiXCR anew, one entry per CDR3 protein. The sample shows 610,000 or so distinct CDR3 sequences, roughly 50% of them seen only once. Sequencing was performed on peripheral blood or thyroid tissue (not recorded which). The receptors shown here come from a woman under 30 with Graves' hyperthyroidism.

This clonotype was seen ten or more times. The rearrangement joins TRBV20-1 to TRBJ2-7; tentative D call: TRBD2 (5 bases). The ends were cut back, 5 bases at V and 6 bases at J, with 20 bases in the middle. Germline values: CDR1 DFQATT, CDR2 SNEGSKA (reference sequence). The CDR3 totals 14 residues. In DNA form, the CDR3 reads TGCAGTGCTCCGACGGGAACCCACCCTGTCGAGCAGTACTTC. It specifies CSAPTGTHPVEQYF.

The V and J genes are TRBV7-9 and TRBJ1-2; D remains ambiguous. Germline loops: CDR1 SEHNR, CDR2 FQNEAQ (reference sequence). The CDR3 contains 12 residues. V was pared by 4 bases and J by 8 bases, with 11 bases between. The CDR3 sequence: CASSSSVGGYTF. DNA of the CDR3: TGTGCCAGCAGCTCATCAGTGGGAGGCTACACCTTC.

At least ten counts were recorded for this clonotype. Germline and junction disagree at one end, which may indicate a read error. The chain combines TRBV6-5 with TRBJ1-1; the D gene is possibly TRBD1 (5 bases). The length of the CDR3 is 13 residues. Germline V CDR1 and CDR2: MNHEY, SVGAGI. The CDR3: CAGRTGGNTEAFF. CDR3 DNA: TGTGCCGGCAGGACCGGGGGGAACACTGAAGCTTTCTTT.

The V call is TRBV4-1, the J call TRBJ1-1; TRBD1 matches 7 bases. CDR1 and CDR2 (germline): MGHRA, YSYEKL. The J segment lost 5 bases and the V segment lost 2 bases, leaving 5 bases of the junction unmatched. The CDR3 length is 14 residues. CDR3 loop: CASSQSRRGTEAFF. The CDR3 DNA follows: TGCGCCAGCAGCCAAAGTCGCAGGGGGACTGAAGCTTTCTTT.

This clonotype was seen repeatedly, ten times or more. The V and J genes are TRBV7-6 and TRBJ2-7; TRBD2 agrees at 9 bases. CDR1 and CDR2 (germline): SGHVS, FNYEAQ. The CDR3 totals 17 residues. The V segment lost 1 base and the J segment 6 bases; nucleotides outside the gene matches: 13. The DNA of the CDR3 is TGTGCCAGCAGCTTAGAGTCGCTAGCGGGGATGACGGGCGAGCAGTACTTC. It yields the protein CASSLESLAGMTGEQYF.

A note on this clonotype: Because the CDR3 is missing its conserved closing phenylalanine or tryptophan, this is likely a read error. CDR3 sequence: CASSSWTRYSYEQYL. CDR3 nucleotides: TGTGCCAGTAGTAGTTGGACAAGGTACTCCTACGAGCAGTACTTG. The chain uses TRBV19 and TRBJ2-7; possible D gene TRBD1, 5 bases. CDR3 length equals 15 residues. V dropped 4 bases and J dropped 0 bases, with 13 bases sitting between them. Germline V gene lookup returns CDR1 LNHDA and CDR2 SQIVND (reference sequence).

The chain is built from TRBV7-2 and TRBJ2-3, with D hard to call. The CDR3 spans 12 residues. CDR1 and CDR2 from the germline V gene are SGHTA and FQGNSA. Trimming took 5 bases from V and 2 from J, leaving 5 bases between them. CDR3 in DNA: TGTGCCAGCAGCCCCTACACAGATACGCAGTATTTT. Encoded protein: CASSPYTDTQYF. The full variable domain, completed using reference TRBV7-2 and TRBJ2-3, is GAGVSQSPSNKVTEKGKDVELRCDPISGHTALYWYRQSLGQGLEFLIYFQGNSAPDKSGLPSDRFSAERTGGSVSTLTIQRTQQEDSAVYLCASSPYTDTQYFGPGTRLTVL.

This clonotype appeared many times. The chain couples TRBV4-1 to TRBJ1-2; TRBD1 might be the D (5 bases). Germline V lookup: CDR1 MGHRA, CDR2 YSYEKL. V was pared by 1 base and J by 4 bases, with 13 bases between. CDR3 size: 15 residues. CDR3 bases: TGCGCCAGCAGCCAAGTTCGGAGGACACCCTATGGCTACACCTTC. Its translation: CASSQVRRTPYGYTF.

This clonotype was detected many times. This chain connects TRBV19 to TRBJ2-2; 11 bases are a match to TRBD2. Germline V gives CDR1 LNHDA, CDR2 SQIVND (reference sequence). The CDR3 is 16 residues long. V was clipped by 3 bases and J by 3 bases; unmatched bases: 3. The CDR3 DNA sequence: TGTGCCAGTAGTATGACTAGCGGGAAGTACACCGGGGAGCTGTTTTTT. This gives the protein CASSMTSGKYTGELFF.

The J gene is TRBJ2-7, the V gene TRBV7-2; D is perhaps TRBD1 (5 bases). The CDR3 sequence is 13 residues long. The V end lost 0 bases, the J end lost 5 bases, and 8 bases lay between the germline ends. Germline V gene lookup returns CDR1 SGHTA and CDR2 FQGNSA. CDR3 in amino acids: CASSLAGLHEQYF. CDR3 nucleotides: TGTGCCAGCAGCTTAGCGGGGCTACACGAGCAGTACTTC. The whole variable domain, remainder taken from reference TRBV7-2 and TRBJ2-7, is GAGVSQSPSNKVTEKGKDVELRCDPISGHTALYWYRQSLGQGLEFLIYFQGNSAPDKSGLPSDRFSAERTGGSVSTLTIQRTQQEDSAVYLCASSLAGLHEQYFGPGTRLTVT.

This clonotype turned up a few times. CDR3: CASSSDPGSYNEQFF. The CDR3 DNA reads TGTGCCAGCAGCTCCGATCCAGGGAGTTACAATGAGCAGTTCTTC. The J gene is TRBJ1-1, the V gene TRBV9; tentatively, D is TRBD1 or TRBD2 (5 bases each). The J call may not be correct, given that the DNA end is closer to TRBJ2-1. The CDR3 totals 15 residues. Germline values: CDR1 SGDLS, CDR2 YYNGEE.

The genes are TRBV3-1 and TRBJ1-2; D is undetermined. V lost 2 bases, J lost 4 bases, and 8 bases lay in between. CDR3 size: 13 residues. From germline, CDR1 is LGHDT and CDR2 YNNKEL (reference sequence). CDR3: CASSQPPVYGYTF. The CDR3 bases are TGTGCCAGCAGCCAACCCCCCGTCTATGGCTACACCTTC.